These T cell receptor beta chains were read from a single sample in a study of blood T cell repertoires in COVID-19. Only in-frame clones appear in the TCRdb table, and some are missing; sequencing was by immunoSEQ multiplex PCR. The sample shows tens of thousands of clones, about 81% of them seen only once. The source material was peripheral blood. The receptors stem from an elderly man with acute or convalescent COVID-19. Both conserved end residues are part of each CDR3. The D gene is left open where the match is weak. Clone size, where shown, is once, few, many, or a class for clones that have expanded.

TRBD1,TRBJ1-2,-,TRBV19,TGTGCCAGTAGTCTAAGACAGGGGGGCGCTAACTATGGCTACACCTTC,CASSLRQGGANYGYTF
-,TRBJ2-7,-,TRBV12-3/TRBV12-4,TGTGCCAGCAGCCGGGGGGCGAACGAGCAGTACTTC,CASSRGANEQYF
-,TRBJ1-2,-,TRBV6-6,TGTGCCAGCAGTTACTCGAAGTCTGGCGGCTATTATGGCTACACCTTC,CASSYSKSGGYYGYTF
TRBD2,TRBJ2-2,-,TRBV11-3,TGTGCCAGCAGCCCCCGACTAGCGGGGGTGGGGGAGCTGTTTTTT,CASSPRLAGVGELFF
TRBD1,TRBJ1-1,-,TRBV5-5,TGTGCCAGCAGCCCTCAAGGGGGCACGAACACTGAAGCTTTCTTT,CASSPQGGTNTEAFF
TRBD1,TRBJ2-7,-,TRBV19,TGTGCCAGTAGTCGCGGACAGGGAGCCTACGAGCAGTACTTC,CASSRGQGAYEQYF
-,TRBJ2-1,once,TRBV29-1,TGCAGCGATCAGGGTTATGATGAGCAGTTCTTC,CSDQGYDEQFF
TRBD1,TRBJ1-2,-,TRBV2,TGTGCCACTACCTCGAACAGGGAACAGGGGGGCTACACCTTC,CATTSNREQGGYTF
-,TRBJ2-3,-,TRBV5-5,TGTGCCAGCAGCTTGGAGGCAGGGAGGACAGATACGCAGTATTTT,CASSLEAGRTDTQYF
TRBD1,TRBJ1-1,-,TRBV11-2,TGTGCCAGCAGCCCAAGGACAGGTACAAATTTGAACACTGAAGCTTTCTTT,CASSPRTGTNLNTEAFF
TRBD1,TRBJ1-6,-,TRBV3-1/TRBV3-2,TGTGCCAGCAGCCCCCCCGGGACAGGGGTTTCACCCCTCCACTTT,CASSPPGTGVSPLHF
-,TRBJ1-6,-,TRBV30,TGTGCCTGGAGTGTGGACATTGATAATTCACCCCTCCACTTT,CAWSVDIDNSPLHF
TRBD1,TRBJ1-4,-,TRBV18,TGTGCCAGCTCACCCCCGGGACAGGCAAATGAAAAACTGTTTTTT,CASSPPGQANEKLFF
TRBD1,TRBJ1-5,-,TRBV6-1,TGTGCCAGCAGTGTACTCCCCAGGGGGAGCAATCAGCCCCAGCATTTT,CASSVLPRGSNQPQHF
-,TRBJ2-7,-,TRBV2,TGTGCCAGCAGTGAAGGGGTAGCTGTATACGAGCAGTACTTC,CASSEGVAVYEQYF
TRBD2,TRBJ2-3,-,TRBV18,TGTGCCAGCTCACCAGTACCAACTAGCGGGGTAACAGATACGCAGTATTTT,CASSPVPTSGVTDTQYF
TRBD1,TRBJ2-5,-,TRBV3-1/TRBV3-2,TGTGCCAGCAGCCTAGGGACAGCAGAAGAGACCCAGTACTTC,CASSLGTAEETQYF
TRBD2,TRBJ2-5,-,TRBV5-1,TGCGCCAGCAGCTCGGGACTAGCGGGGGGGCCAGAGACCCAGTACTTC,CASSSGLAGGPETQYF
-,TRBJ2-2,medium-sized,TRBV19,TGTGCCAGTAAACGGACTCTAAACACCGGGGAGCTGTTTTTT,CASKRTLNTGELFF
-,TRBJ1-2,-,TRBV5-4,TGTGCCAGCAGCTTGATCCCCCCCTTTGGGGGGGACTATGGCTACACCTTC,CASSLIPPFGGDYGYTF
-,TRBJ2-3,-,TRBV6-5,TGTGCCAGCAGTTCAAGCACAGATACGCAGTATTTT,CASSSSTDTQYF
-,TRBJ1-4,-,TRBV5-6,TGTGCCAGCAGCGAGCTGGGACTTGCAACTAATGAAAAACTGTTTTTT,CASSELGLATNEKLFF
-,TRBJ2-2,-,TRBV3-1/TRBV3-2,TGTGCCAGCAGCCAAGTCTTCGGGCAGGGAAGGGAGCTGTTTTTT,CASSQVFGQGRELFF
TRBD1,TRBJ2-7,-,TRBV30,TGTGCCTGGAGTCGGGGACAGGCCCCGTACGAGCAGTACTTC,CAWSRGQAPYEQYF
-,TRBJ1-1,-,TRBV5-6,TGTGCCAGCAGCTACCCCTCGGGGTTTAAGACTATCCCCAACACTGAAGCTTTCTTT,CASSYPSGFKTIPNTEAFF
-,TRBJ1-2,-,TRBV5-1,TGCGCCAGCAGCTTGGACAGGAGCTATGGCTACACCTTC,CASSLDRSYGYTF
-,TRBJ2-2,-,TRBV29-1,TGCAGCGTTGAATGGCTAGTCGGCACCGGGGAGCTGTTTTTT,CSVEWLVGTGELFF
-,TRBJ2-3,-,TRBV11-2,TGTGCCAGCAGCGCCACAGGGTCTGATACGCAGTATTTT,CASSATGSDTQYF
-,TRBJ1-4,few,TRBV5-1,TGCGCCAGCAGCTCGGGACTGAATAATGAAAAACTGTTTTTT,CASSSGLNNEKLFF
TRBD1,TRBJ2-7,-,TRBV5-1,TGCGCCAGCAGCTCCTTCGGACAGGGCTCCTACGAGCAGTACTTC,CASSSFGQGSYEQYF
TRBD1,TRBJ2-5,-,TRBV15,TGTGCCACTCGGGACAGCCCGGAAGGGACCCAGTACTTC,CATRDSPEGTQYF
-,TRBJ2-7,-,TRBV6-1,TGTGCCAGCAGTGAACCTCCAGCAGGGGAATACGCCGAGCAGTACTTC,CASSEPPAGEYAEQYF
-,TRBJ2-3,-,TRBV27,TGTGCCAGCAGTTCCCCCGGGACACGGACAGATACGCAGTATTTT,CASSSPGTRTDTQYF
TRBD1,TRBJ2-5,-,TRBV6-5,TGTGCCAGCAGTTACGCGACAGGGGCTCAAGAGACCCAGTACTTC,CASSYATGAQETQYF
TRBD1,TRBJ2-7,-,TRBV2,TGTGCCAGCAGGCCCTCGGGACAGGGATTGGAGCAGTACTTC,CASRPSGQGLEQYF
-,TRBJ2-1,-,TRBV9,TGTGCCAGCAGCGTAGGAGCACTTGTGCCCAACAATGAGCAGTTCTTC,CASSVGALVPNNEQFF
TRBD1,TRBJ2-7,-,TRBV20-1,TGCAGTGCTAGTATGGACAGGGGCTACGAGCAGTACTTC,CSASMDRGYEQYF
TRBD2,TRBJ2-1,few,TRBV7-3,TGTGCCAGCAGCAGGACCCCGGCTAGCGGGGGGTACAATGAGCAGTTCTTC,CASSRTPASGGYNEQFF
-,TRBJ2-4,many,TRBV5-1,TGCGCCAGCAGCTTGAGTGCAGGAGGTAACATTCAGTACTTC,CASSLSAGGNIQYF
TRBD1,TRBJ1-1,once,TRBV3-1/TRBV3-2,TGTGCCAGCAGCCATAAGGGGGCGAACACTGAAGCTTTCTTT,CASSHKGANTEAFF
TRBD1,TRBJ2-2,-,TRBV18,TGTGCCAGCTCACCAAACAGAGGGGGCCCTCCTTCGGGGGAGCTGTTTTTT,CASSPNRGGPPSGELFF
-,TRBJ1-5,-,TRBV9,TGTGCCAGCAGCTCAGGACAGAGTAGCAATCAGCCCCAGCATTTT,CASSSGQSSNQPQHF
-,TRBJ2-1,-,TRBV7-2,TGTGCCAGCAGCTTAGGGACTAACCAAAATGAGCAGTTCTTC,CASSLGTNQNEQFF
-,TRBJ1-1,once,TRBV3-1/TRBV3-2,TGTGCCAGCAGCCCGGACAGAATGTTAAATACTTTCTTT,CASSPDRMLNTFF
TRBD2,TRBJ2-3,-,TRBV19,TGTGCCAGTTCGCGGGGGGGTAGCACAGATACGCAGTATTTT,CASSRGGSTDTQYF
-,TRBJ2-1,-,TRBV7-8,TGTGCCAGCAGCTTAAGTCTAGATGGTGAGCAGTTCTTC,CASSLSLDGEQFF
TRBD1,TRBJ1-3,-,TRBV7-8,TGTGCCAGCAGCTACGGGACAGGGGTGACAAACACCATATATTTT,CASSYGTGVTNTIYF
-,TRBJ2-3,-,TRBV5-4,TGTGCCAGCAGCCGGTTGGAGGTACCGGATACGCAGTATTTT,CASSRLEVPDTQYF
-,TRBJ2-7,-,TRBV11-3,TGTGCCAGCAGCCGAGGTCCGAAGCACGAGCAGTACTTC,CASSRGPKHEQYF
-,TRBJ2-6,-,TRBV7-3,TGTGCCAGCAGCCCTGATGCGAGGGCCAACGTCCTGACTTTC,CASSPDARANVLTF
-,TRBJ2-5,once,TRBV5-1,TGCGCCAGCAGCTTGGGGCCTCGCCAAGAGACCCAGTACTTC,CASSLGPRQETQYF
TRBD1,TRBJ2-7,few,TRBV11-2,TGTGCCAGCAGCTTAGTTCAGGACAGGGCCTACGAGCAGTACTTC,CASSLVQDRAYEQYF
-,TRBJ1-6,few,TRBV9,TGTGCCAGCAGCCCCTCAGGTGCGGGGATTTCACCCCTCCACTTT,CASSPSGAGISPLHF
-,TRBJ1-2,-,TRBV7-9,TGTGCCAGCTCCCGTCAGGCCTATGGAGGCTACACCTTC,CASSRQAYGGYTF